This T cell receptor (beta chain) was profiled in a study of blood T cell repertoires in COVID-19. The overall study: Samples taken during acute and convalescent COVID-19 were collected in the United States, Italy and Spain.

Germline V gene data show CDR1 as SGHNT and CDR2 as YYREEE (reference sequence). Trimming removed 0 bases from V and 12 bases from J, with 10 bases in between. The CDR3 is made up of 13 amino acids. In the original workflow: Using reference gene primer amplification, nucleated cell counts were estimated. Libraries were prepared by immunoSEQ multiplex PCR; TCRdb keeps only in-frame clonotypes and omits some of them. That table gives V, J and clone size, and the DNA gave D and trimming. The sample contains tens of thousands of clones, approximately 83% of which appear only once. The sequenced sample was peripheral blood. This clonotype was obtained from a man in his forties with COVID-19, enrolled during active disease. The chain recombines TRBV5-4 with TRBJ2-6; D call uncertain. CDR3 region: CASSLETVRVLTF. The CDR3 DNA reads as TGTGCCAGCAGCTTGGAAACAGTGCGCGTCCTGACTTTC.